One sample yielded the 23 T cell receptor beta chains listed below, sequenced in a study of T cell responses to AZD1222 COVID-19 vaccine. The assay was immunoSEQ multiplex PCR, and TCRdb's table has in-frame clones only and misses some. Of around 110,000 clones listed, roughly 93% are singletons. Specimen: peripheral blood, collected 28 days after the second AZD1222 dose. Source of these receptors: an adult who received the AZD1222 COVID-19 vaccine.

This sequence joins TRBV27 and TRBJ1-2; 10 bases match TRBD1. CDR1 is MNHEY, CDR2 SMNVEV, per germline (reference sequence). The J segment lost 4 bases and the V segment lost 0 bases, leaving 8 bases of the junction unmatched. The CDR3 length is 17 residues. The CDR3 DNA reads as TGTGCCAGCAGTTTATCACTGACAGGGGGCGCCCTCTATGGCTACACCTTC. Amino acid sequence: CASSLSLTGGALYGYTF.

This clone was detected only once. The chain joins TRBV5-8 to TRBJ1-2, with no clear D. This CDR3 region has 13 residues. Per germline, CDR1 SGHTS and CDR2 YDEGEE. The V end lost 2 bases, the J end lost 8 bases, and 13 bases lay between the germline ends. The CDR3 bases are TGTGCCAGCAGCTTAGGGCGGCCATCGGGCTACACCTTC. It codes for CASSLGRPSGYTF.

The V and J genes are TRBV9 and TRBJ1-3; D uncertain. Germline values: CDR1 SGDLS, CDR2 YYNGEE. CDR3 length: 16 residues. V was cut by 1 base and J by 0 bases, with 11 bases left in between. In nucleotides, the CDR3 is TGTGCCAGCAGCGTAAATGTGGACGTCTCTGGAAACACCATATATTTT. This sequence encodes CASSVNVDVSGNTIYF.

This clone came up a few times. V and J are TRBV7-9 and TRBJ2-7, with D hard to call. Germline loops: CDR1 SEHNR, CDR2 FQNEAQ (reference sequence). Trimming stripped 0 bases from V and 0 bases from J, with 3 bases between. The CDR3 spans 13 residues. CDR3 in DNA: TGTGCCAGCAGCTTAGCAGGCTCCTACGAGCAGTACTTC. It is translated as CASSLAGSYEQYF.

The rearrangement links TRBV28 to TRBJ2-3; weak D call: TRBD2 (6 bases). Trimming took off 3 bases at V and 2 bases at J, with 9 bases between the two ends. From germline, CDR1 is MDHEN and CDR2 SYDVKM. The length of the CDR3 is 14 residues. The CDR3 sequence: CASSFVGLTDTQYF. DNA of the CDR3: TGTGCCAGCAGTTTTGTGGGACTCACAGATACGCAGTATTTT.

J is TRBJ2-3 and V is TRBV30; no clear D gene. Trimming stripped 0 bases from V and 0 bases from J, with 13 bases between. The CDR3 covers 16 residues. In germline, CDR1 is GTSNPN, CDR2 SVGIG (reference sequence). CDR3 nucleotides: TGTGCCTGGAGTGTAACGGGCCCCCCGAGCACAGATACGCAGTATTTT. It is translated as CAWSVTGPPSTDTQYF.

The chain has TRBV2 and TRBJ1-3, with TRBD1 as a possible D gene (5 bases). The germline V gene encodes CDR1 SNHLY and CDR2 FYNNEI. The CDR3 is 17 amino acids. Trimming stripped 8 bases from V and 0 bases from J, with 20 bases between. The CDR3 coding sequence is TGTGCCAGCGGGTTCGCGGGACTGCTTTTCTCTGGAAACACCATATATTTT. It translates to CASGFAGLLFSGNTIYF.

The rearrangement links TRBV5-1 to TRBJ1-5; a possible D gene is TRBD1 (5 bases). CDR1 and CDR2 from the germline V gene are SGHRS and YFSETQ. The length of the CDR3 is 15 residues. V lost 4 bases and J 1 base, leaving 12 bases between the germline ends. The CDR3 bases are TGCGCCAGCAGCGTAGGGACGGTAAGCAATCAGCCCCAGCATTTT. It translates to CASSVGTVSNQPQHF.

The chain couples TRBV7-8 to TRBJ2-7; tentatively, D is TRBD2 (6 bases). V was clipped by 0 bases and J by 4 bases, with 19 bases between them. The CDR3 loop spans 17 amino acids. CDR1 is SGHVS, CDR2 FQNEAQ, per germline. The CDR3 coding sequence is TGTGCCAGCAGCTTAGCGGGCAGGGACTTAGTCAGGTACGAGCAGTACTTC. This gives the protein CASSLAGRDLVRYEQYF.

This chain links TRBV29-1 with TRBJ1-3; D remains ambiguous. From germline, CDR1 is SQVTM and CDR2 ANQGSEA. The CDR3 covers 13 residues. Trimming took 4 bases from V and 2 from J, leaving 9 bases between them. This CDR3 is CSVAEVAGNTIYF. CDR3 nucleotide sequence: TGCAGCGTTGCGGAGGTGGCTGGAAACACCATATATTTT.

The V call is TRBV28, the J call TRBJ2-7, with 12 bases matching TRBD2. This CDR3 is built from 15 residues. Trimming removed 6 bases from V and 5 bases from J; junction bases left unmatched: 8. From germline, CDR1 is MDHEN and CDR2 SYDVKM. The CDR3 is CASSVTSGRRDEQYF. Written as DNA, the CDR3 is TGTGCCAGCAGCGTTACTAGCGGGAGGCGAGACGAGCAGTACTTC.

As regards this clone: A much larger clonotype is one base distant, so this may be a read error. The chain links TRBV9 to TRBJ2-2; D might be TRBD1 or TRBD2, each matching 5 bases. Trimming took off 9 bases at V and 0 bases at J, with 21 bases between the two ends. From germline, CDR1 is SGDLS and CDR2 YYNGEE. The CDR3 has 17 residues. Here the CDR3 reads CATTKRRGPANTGELFF. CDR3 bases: TGTGCCACCACCAAACGACGGGGACCCGCGAACACCGGGGAGCTGTTTTTT.

The CDR3 reads CASSDPLLAGGPDNEQFF. Here the CDR3 DNA reads TGTGCCAGCAGTGACCCGCTTCTAGCGGGAGGGCCGGACAATGAGCAGTTCTTC. The V call is TRBV6-4, the J call TRBJ2-1, with 12 bases identical to TRBD2. CDR1 is MRHNA, CDR2 SNTAGT, per germline. There are 18 residues in the CDR3. V lost 2 bases and J lost 5; bases outside the gene matches: 10.

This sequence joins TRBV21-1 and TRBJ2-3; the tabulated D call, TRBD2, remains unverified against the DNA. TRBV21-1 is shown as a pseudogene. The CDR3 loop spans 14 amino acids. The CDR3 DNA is TGTGCCAGCAGCAAAGCGAGCCCGGTGGATACGCAGTATTTT. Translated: CASSKASPVDTQYF.

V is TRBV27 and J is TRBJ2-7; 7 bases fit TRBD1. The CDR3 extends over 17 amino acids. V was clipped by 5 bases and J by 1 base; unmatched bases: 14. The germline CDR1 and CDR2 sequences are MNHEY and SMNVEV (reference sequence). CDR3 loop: CASSPYLWKGASYEQYF. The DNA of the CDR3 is TGTGCCAGCAGTCCCTACCTGTGGAAGGGGGCGTCCTACGAGCAGTACTTC.

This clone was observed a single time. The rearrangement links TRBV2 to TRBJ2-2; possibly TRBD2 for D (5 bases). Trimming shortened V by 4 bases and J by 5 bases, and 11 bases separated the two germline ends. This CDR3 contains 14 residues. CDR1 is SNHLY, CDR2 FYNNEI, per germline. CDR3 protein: CASSGGSRTGELFF. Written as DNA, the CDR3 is TGTGCCAGCAGTGGAGGGAGTCGGACCGGGGAGCTGTTTTTT.

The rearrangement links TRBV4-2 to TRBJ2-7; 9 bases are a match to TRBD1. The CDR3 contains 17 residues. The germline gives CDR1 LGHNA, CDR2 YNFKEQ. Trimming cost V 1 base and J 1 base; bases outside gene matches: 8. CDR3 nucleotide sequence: TGTGCCAGCAGCCAAGGGTTTGGGACAGGGAATTCCTACGAGCAGTACTTC. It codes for CASSQGFGTGNSYEQYF.

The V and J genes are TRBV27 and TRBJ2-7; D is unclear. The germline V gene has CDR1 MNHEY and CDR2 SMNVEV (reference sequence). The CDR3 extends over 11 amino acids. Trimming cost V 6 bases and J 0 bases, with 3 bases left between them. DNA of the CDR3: TGTGCCAGCAGAAGCTCCTACGAGCAGTACTTC. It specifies CASRSSYEQYF.

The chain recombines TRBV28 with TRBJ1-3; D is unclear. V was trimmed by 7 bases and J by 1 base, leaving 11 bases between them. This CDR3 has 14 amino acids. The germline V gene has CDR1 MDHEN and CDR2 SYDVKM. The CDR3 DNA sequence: TGTGCCAGCACCGATGGATCGTCTGGAAACACCATATATTTT. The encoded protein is CASTDGSSGNTIYF. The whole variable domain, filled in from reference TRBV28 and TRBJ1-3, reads DVKVTQSSRYLVKRTGEKVFLECVQDMDHENMFWYRQDPGLGLRLIYFSYDVKMKEKGDIPEGYSVSREKKERFSLILESASTNQTSMYLCASTDGSSGNTIYFGEGSWLTVV.

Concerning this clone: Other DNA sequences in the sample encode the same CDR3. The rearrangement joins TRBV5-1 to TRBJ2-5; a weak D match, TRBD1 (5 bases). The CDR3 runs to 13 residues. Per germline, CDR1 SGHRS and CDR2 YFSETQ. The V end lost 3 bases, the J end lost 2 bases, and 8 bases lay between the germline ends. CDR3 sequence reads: CASSSQVQETQYF. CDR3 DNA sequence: TGCGCCAGCAGCTCACAGGTTCAAGAGACCCAGTACTTC. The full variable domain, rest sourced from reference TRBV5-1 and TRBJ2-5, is KAGVTQTPRYLIKTRGQQVTLSCSPISGHRSVSWYQQTPGQGLQFLFEYFSETQRNKGNFPGRFSGRQFSNSRSEMNVSTLELGDSALYLCASSSQVQETQYFGPGTRLLVL.

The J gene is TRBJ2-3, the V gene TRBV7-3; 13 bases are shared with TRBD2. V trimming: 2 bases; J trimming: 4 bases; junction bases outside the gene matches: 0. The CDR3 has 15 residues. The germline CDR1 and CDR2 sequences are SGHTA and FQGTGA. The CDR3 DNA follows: TGTGCCAGCAGCTTAGGACTAGCGGGAGCAGATACGCAGTATTTT. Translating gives CASSLGLAGADTQYF.

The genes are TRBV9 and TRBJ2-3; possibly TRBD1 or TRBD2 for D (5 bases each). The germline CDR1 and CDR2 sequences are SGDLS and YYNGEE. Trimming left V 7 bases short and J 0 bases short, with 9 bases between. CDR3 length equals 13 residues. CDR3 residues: CASGTHSTDTQYF. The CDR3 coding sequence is TGTGCCAGCGGGACCCACAGCACAGATACGCAGTATTTT.

The CDR3 sequence is CASSEEDWIKRATGELFF. Here the CDR3 DNA reads TGTGCCAGCAGTGAAGAGGACTGGATCAAGAGGGCCACCGGGGAGCTGTTTTTT. The V gene is TRBV6-1, the J gene TRBJ2-2; D possibly corresponds to TRBD2 (5 bases). Trimming shortened V by 1 base and J by 4 bases, and 19 bases separated the two germline ends. The germline V gene has CDR1 MNHNS and CDR2 SASEGT. The length of the CDR3 is 18 residues.